This note documents a single TCR beta chain sequence. The target antigen is unknown. One end of the junction does not line up with germline, which may come from a read error. The data stem from a study of shared clonotypes between healthy human individuals. Study conclusions and caveats: Memory subsets generally showed smaller estimated richness than naive subsets did. Only a few donors were included, so the genetic and exposure-history diversity represented was limited.

This CDR3 is built from 12 residues. Germline-derived CDR1 and CDR2 are SSHAT and FNYEAQ (reference sequence). The deep-level immunoSEQ assay was used. Once extracted for a subset, genomic DNA was divided evenly among several immunoSEQ plates. The protocol was immunoSEQ multiplex PCR, while the TCRdb copy is restricted to in-frame clones and leaves out a portion. This table holds roughly 2 million clones, 85% to 95% found once. Sequencing was carried out using naive CD4+ T cells sorted from blood. Subset of the sample: CD45RA+ positively selected. This chain joins TRBV7-7 and TRBJ2-5; 7 bases agree with TRBD1. This sequence originates from a man aged 18 to 29 in good health. DNA for the CDR3: TGTGCTAGCAGCACAGGGGTAGAGACCCAGTACTTC. Translation: CASSTGVETQYF. Variable domain in full (rest from reference TRBV7-7 and TRBJ2-5): GAGVSQSPRYKVTKRGQDVTLRCDPISSHATLYWYQQALGQGPEFLTYFNYEAQPDKSGLPSDRFSAERPEGSISTLTIQRTEQRDSAMYRCASSTGVETQYFGPGTRLLVL.